Below are 4 T cell receptor beta chains sequenced from a single sample in a study of EBV T-cell therapy then PD-1 blockade in nasopharyngeal carcinoma. Here immunoSEQ multiplex PCR was the method, and the copy in TCRdb shows in-frame clones only, minus some. This table has roughly 22,000 clones, 70% to 85% appearing once. Their specific antigens are unknown. Noted treatment: AdE1-LMPpoly-expanded autologous EBV-specific T-cell therapy followed by anti-PD-1 nivolumab. Specimen: CD8+ T cells from blood, collected at day -245 from a patient whose treatment included autologous EBV-specific T cells and nivolumab. These receptors all stem from a man in his forties with nasopharyngeal carcinoma.

The chain links TRBV5-1 to TRBJ2-2, with 7 bases that match TRBD1. With V trimmed by 7 bases and J by 1 base, 10 bases remained unmatched. CDR3 length: 16 residues. Germline V lookup: CDR1 SGHRS, CDR2 YFSETQ. This CDR3 is CASFPTGTVNTGELFF. The DNA for the CDR3 is TGCGCCAGCTTCCCCACCGGGACAGTGAACACCGGGGAGCTGTTTTTT.

The rearrangement links TRBV7-9 to TRBJ2-7; the match to TRBD1 covers 8 bases. CDR3 length: 18 amino acids. CDR1 and CDR2 from the germline V gene are SEHNR and FQNEAQ (reference sequence). J gave up 1 base and V 5 bases, and 16 bases lay outside the gene matches. The CDR3 loop reads CASSPDRQGIFVSYEQYF. The CDR3 region has the DNA TGTGCCAGCAGCCCCGACCGACAGGGGATTTTCGTTTCCTACGAGCAGTACTTC.

The rearrangement links TRBV4-2 to TRBJ2-6; D is unresolved. Trimming removed 0 bases at V and 2 bases at J, with 2 bases between. The CDR3 is 14 amino acids. Germline V lookup: CDR1 LGHNA, CDR2 YNFKEQ. Here the CDR3 reads CASSQETGANVLTF. The CDR3 DNA reads TGTGCCAGCAGCCAAGAGACTGGGGCCAACGTCCTGACTTTC.

The CDR3 loop is CASIDRGHNEQFF. The CDR3 region has the DNA TGTGCCAGCATCGACAGGGGCCACAATGAGCAGTTCTTC. The chain joins TRBV6-4 to TRBJ2-1; 8 bases map to TRBD1. The CDR3 has 13 residues. Germline V gene sequence: CDR1 MRHNA, CDR2 SNTAGT. The trim removed 7 bases at V and 5 bases at J, leaving 4 bases unmatched.